The sequence of this T cell receptor (beta chain) was determined in a study of cytotoxic CD8 clonotypes in ibrutinib-treated CLL. The table came from immunoSEQ multiplex PCR; TCRdb's copy has only in-frame clones and leaves some out. The data contain more than 20,000 clones, 70% to 85% of them seen just once; the ten biggest clones take up about 28%. With regard to this clone: Its antigen remains unknown.

Germline assignment: CDR1 LNHNV and CDR2 YYDKDF (reference sequence). V was clipped by 3 bases and J by 2 bases, with 10 bases between them. The CDR3 extends over 14 amino acids. Findings of the study overall: Clonality increased at ibrutinib response and stayed stable in sustained remission. At progression, however, it fell back toward baseline. Against age-matched healthy donors, baseline clonality ran higher and tracked circulating CD8+ T-cell counts.

The TCR sequence derives from a human donor with chronic lymphocytic leukemia. Here the sequenced sample was PBMCs, taken before ibrutinib treatment. The chain joins TRBV15 to TRBJ2-5; D is possibly TRBD1 (6 bases). CDR3 in DNA: TGTGCCACCAGCAGCAGACAGGTGCAAGAGACCCAGTACTTC. Its protein is CATSSRQVQETQYF.